This T cell receptor (beta chain) is drawn from a study of CD4 T cells in relation to SARS-CoV-2 and coronaviruses (dated by TCRdb to about 2021). The study in broad terms: In the ViraFEST assay, PBMCs were grown with antigen for 10 days, and TCR beta CDR3s were then sequenced to identify antigen-specific clonal expansions. The Adaptive Biotechnologies TCR-sequencing kit was used to sequence samples from three pre-COVID donors and the naive versus memory experiments, while other data came from Illumina-based sequencing. HLA restriction was mapped for shared crossreactive spike epitopes using patient-derived lymphoblastoid cell lines. For other donors in the study, expansion assays were sequenced with a different, Illumina-based TCR-beta assay. The study assessed, at the TCR clonotype level, memory CD4+ T cell crossreactivity between SARS-CoV-2 and common cold coronavirus spike proteins. An HIV-1 Nef peptide pool or a culture without peptide was used as the negative reference condition.

Library construction relied on the immunoSEQ multiplex PCR assay. The original methods were these. During preprocessing, nonproductive sequences were removed, along with CDR3s that did not begin with C, did not end with F or W, or were shorter than 7 amino acids. The MANAFEST web app was used to call antigen-specific clonotypes on the basis of expansion compared with the reference and with other culture wells. A clone was considered positive if the clone showed significant expansion compared with the reference culture in 2 of 3 replicate wells at an FDR below 0.05. To be called positive, a clone also had to show significant expansion compared with every other tandem well and an odds ratio greater than 5. CDR3 homology was quantified as pairwise Levenshtein distance, calculated with the stringdist R package after three terminal residues were trimmed from each end. The table was pulled from immuneACCESS by TCRdb, which kept in-frame rearrangements only. Such tables lose some clones; where checked, under half of the loss comes from unresolved V genes, and the rest has no known cause. V and J calls plus clone size are reproduced from that table; the DNA served to infer D and trimming. The sample yields about 19,000 clones; roughly 80% were counted once. The biggest ten clones account for 15% to 18% of the sample.

In this sample, this clone turned up once. Its antigen is still unknown. Per-base qualities were not stored, and no clone one base away is much larger. Points the paper makes about the study in general: Around two thirds of donors had memory CD4+ clonotypes that crossrecognized SARS-CoV-2 and at least one common cold coronavirus spike. The study was constrained by small numbers of patients and of tested TCRs. Crossreactivity analysis centred on spike protein, so crossreactivity against other viral proteins was not assessed. Because no donor provided both pre-pandemic and post-infection samples, tracing the source of pre-existing responses was limited. Compared with monoreactive clones, crossreactive clones had significantly weaker SARS-CoV-2-driven expansion, a result consistent with antigenic imprinting.

Via the germline V gene, CDR1 is SGDLS and CDR2 YYNGEE. V loses 9 bases of germline sequence and J loses 1 base, and the interval between the two ends is 16 bases. From its cysteine to its phenylalanine, the CDR3 spans 14 amino acids. The entry retains the CDR3 DNA only, 42 bases that are in frame from base 1. CD4+ T cells from unexposed donors were collected before the COVID-19 pandemic (2011-2018). The EasySep CD4+ T cell isolation kit was used to isolate CD4+ T cells once the cultures had run for about 11 days. As far as cell numbers permitted, CD4+ T cells from unexposed donors were tested for reactivity against SARS-CoV-2 S and N as well as four spike pools from common cold coronaviruses. Each well held 1.5 million to 2.5 million PBMCs cultured in IMDM containing 5% human AB serum and 10 IU/ml IL-2. Half of the culture medium was replaced with fresh IL-2-containing medium on days 3 and 7. Each peptide culture condition was generally run in triplicate replicate wells. The leukapheresis product for the unexposed donors was obtained through commercial purchase. Ficoll-Paque PLUS gradient centrifugation was used to isolate PBMCs from leukapheresis product or whole blood. PBMCs were either cryopreserved at -140°C or used fresh in the expansion assay. The QIAamp Micro DNA Kit was used to extract genomic DNA from the CD4+ T cells.

Source material: CD4+ T cells from PBMCs, cultured in vitro. This TCR was recovered from a human donor in good health. The chain joins TRBV9 to TRBJ1-1, with no D gene named confidently. This receptor has the CDR3 CANKRGMENTEAFF. The base sequence is TGTGCCAATAAACGAGGGATGGAGAACACTGAAGCTTTCTTT. The entire variable domain, with the stretches around the CDR3 drawn from the reference TRBV9 and TRBJ1-1 proteins, is DSGVTQTPKHLITATGQRVTLRCSPRSGDLSVYWYQQSLDQGLQFLIQYYNGEERAKGNILERFSAQQFPDLHSELNLSSLELGDSALYFCANKRGMENTEAFFGQGTRLTVV.